This TCR beta chain derives from a study of shared clonotypes between healthy human individuals (dated by TCRdb to the early 2020s). Turning to the overall study: A couple of women and a few men aged 18 to 49 years were included in the cohort. To increase sequencing depth and limit assay-specific biases, TCR repertoire library preparation and sequencing were carried out by different laboratories using diverse techniques. To estimate repertoire size and how much clonotypes are shared between individuals, the study performed deep sequencing of blood TCR repertoires from about 5 healthy adults. Each donor's leukapheresis produced roughly between roughly 0.85 and 9.5 billion PBMCs. For each donor, CD4 naive and CD4 memory were each run on three plates, CD8 naive on two plates, and CD8 memory on one plate.

V loses 3 bases at its end and J loses 7 bases; junction bases beyond the gene matches: 3. Including the terminal cysteine and phenylalanine, the CDR3 comprises 12 residues. Only the CDR3 DNA is retained, 36 bases long and in frame from the first base. The germline V gene (reference sequence) sets CDR1 to GTSNPN and CDR2 to SVGIG. CD8 naive samples were obtained by positive selection for CCR7 among CD45RO-negative cells, yielding a CD45RA+CCR7+ population from which TemRA cells were excluded. The donors were healthy, HIV-negative adults who had no recently reported acute infections or vaccinations. Only Caucasian adults living in Nashville, Tennessee, USA were represented among the donors. After blood collection by leukapheresis, PBMCs were isolated using Ficoll-Histopaque density gradient centrifugation and then cryopreserved in the vapor phase of liquid nitrogen. Analytical flow cytometry was used to check the purity and quantity of each magnetically sorted T cell population. Genomic DNA was isolated from every sorted fraction and measured by UV absorbance on a Nanodrop 2000c.

TCR CDR3 regions were amplified from genomic DNA by multiplex PCR using the deep immunoSEQ assay. For each cell subset, the extracted genomic DNA was distributed evenly across all wells of several immunoSEQ 96-well plates, and each plate served as one replicate. For sorted subsets, each replicate PCR was loaded with 200 to 250 ng genomic DNA, equivalent to about 30,000 T cell genomes. Purified libraries were measured with a Qubit 3.0 fluorometer, size-checked on a Bioanalyzer 2100, and measured again with the KAPA Library Quantification kit. Each immunoSEQ 96-well plate was sequenced on its own single-read 150-cycle Illumina NextSeq 550 flow cell. The study's own analysis went as follows. Because the immunoSEQ output held only junctional sequences and lacked quality scores, the filtering could not match the filtering applied to full-length reads. Sequences were annotated with PyIR, a Python wrapper for IgBLAST v1.9, and V/J genes and CDR3 were assigned using IMGT germline references. Reads with weak V/J assignments (E-value above 1e-6), missing CDR3, stop codons, out-of-frame junctions, or ambiguous translated residues were removed. V3J clonotypes were defined as sequences sharing the same inferred V gene, J gene, and CDR3 amino acid sequence. To compute the percentage overlap between repertoires, the number of shared unique clonotypes was divided by the size of the smaller repertoire. Richness of each repertoire was evaluated using RTK rarefaction, the Chao1 estimator, and Recon v2.1 estimates of unobserved clonotypes. Generation probabilities for all TCRbeta clonotypes obtained by the gDNA method from several donors were computed using OLGA. TCRdb retrieved this table from immuneACCESS and kept in-frame rearrangements only. Not all clones are present; in checked studies, unresolved V genes account for under half, and no reason is known for the remainder. The DNA gave D and trimming, while V, J and clone size come from that table. In all, the sample holds roughly 2.1 million clones, and 93% of those were seen once. Clones ranked in the top ten supply roughly 1.8% of the sample.

In regard to this clone: No antigen is known for it. The sample holds no much larger clone one base away, and base qualities are not on file. The identical CDR3 is also encoded by other nucleotide sequences in the sample.

Summary of the overall study and its limitations: Across a handful of donors, about 5% of naive CD4, approximately 4% of naive CD8, about 2.3% of memory CD4, and about 0.44% of memory CD8 clonotypes were shared. Based on pairwise subsampling, the degree of clonotype sharing among donors was expected to be affected by sequencing depth. Estimated clonotype richness was generally larger for naive than for memory subsets. The small number of donors limited the genetic and exposure-history diversity represented. Sampling was restricted to blood, and TCR repertoires in tissues likely differ from the TCR repertoires found in blood. Compared with non-shared clonotypes, clonotypes shared by all four sorted-subset donors had higher generation probabilities. Incomplete sequencing was indicated by rarefaction of sorted-subset datasets, despite the large sequencing depth.

The receptor chain draws on TRBV30 and TRBJ2-1, and TRBD2 matches 7 of the central bases. Specimen: naive CD8+ T cells from PBMCs. The label giving this sample's cell subset or site can be read as: CD45RA+CCR7+. The receptor comes from a man between 18 and 29 years old in good health. Some clones in this sample may be carry-over from other donors' samples. The encoded CDR3 is CAWRGGGNEQFF. In nucleotides, the sequence is TGTGCCTGGAGGGGCGGGGGAAATGAGCAGTTCTTC.